Below, 27 T cell receptor beta chains from the same sample are listed, as sequenced in a study of OX40 agonist ivuxolimab in advanced cancers. The library was built by means of the immunoSEQ multiplex PCR assay. As stored in TCRdb, this immuneACCESS dataset retains in-frame rearrangements with V and J assigned. A fraction of the clones does not appear; measured against another copy, unresolved V genes explain less than half of the discrepancy, and the remainder lacks a known reason. The sample table lists tens of thousands of clones, approximately 90% of them with a count of one. Approximately 0.3% of the sample is held by the ten biggest clonotypes. Specimen: CD4+ or CD8+ T cells sorted from blood, collected in a trial of the OX40 agonist ivuxolimab. These receptors came from an adult with an advanced solid tumor such as melanoma, head and neck, liver or kidney cancer.

This clone was picked up a small number of times. The CDR3 region has the DNA TGCGCCAGCAGCCAAGGGGGACAGGGTCCCTACGAGCAGTACTTC. The encoded protein is CASSQGGQGPYEQYF. V gene TRBV4-1 combines with J gene TRBJ2-7, with TRBD1 matching over 9 bases. The CDR3 covers 15 residues. The germline V gene encodes CDR1 MGHRA and CDR2 YSYEKL. V dropped 1 base and J dropped 2; count of bases not matched to a gene: 3.

V gene TRBV12-5 combines with J gene TRBJ2-1; 10 nucleotides line up with TRBD2. The CDR3 extends over 20 amino acids. Per the germline V gene, CDR1 is LGHNT and CDR2 is FRNRAP. With V trimmed by 2 bases and J by 4 bases, 17 bases remained unmatched. In DNA form, the CDR3 reads TGTGCTAGTGGTTTGTCCCCCTTACTCGATAGCGGGAGGCGGTACAATGAGCAGTTCTTC. Protein: CASGLSPLLDSGRRYNEQFF.

The rearrangement joins TRBV10-3 to TRBJ2-7; D may be TRBD1 (5 bases). Trimming removed 4 bases at V and 3 bases at J, with 10 bases between. From germline, CDR1 is ENHRY and CDR2 SYGVKD. CDR3 size: 13 residues. The CDR3 DNA is TGTGCCATCAGTGTACAGGTTTTCTACGAGCAGTACTTC. Its protein product is CAISVQVFYEQYF.

The CDR3 DNA reads TGTGCCAGCAGGCTGGAGGGGGGCGCCCTGGGTGGCTACACCTTC. Its translation: CASRLEGGALGGYTF. The gene calls are TRBV7-2 and TRBJ1-2; perhaps TRBD1 as D (6 bases). The CDR3 covers 15 residues. With 6 bases removed from V and 7 bases from J, the gap between germline ends came to 21 bases. CDR1 and CDR2 (germline): SGHTA, FQGNSA.

The rearrangement uses TRBV6-6 and TRBJ2-2; 9 nucleotides align to TRBD2. In germline, CDR1 is MNHNY, CDR2 SVGAGI (reference sequence). This CDR3 is 13 amino acids long. With 7 bases clipped from V and 4 bases from J, the junction kept 1 base outside the gene matches. The CDR3 here is CASKLAGTGELFF. The CDR3 DNA is TGTGCCAGCAAACTAGCGGGCACCGGGGAGCTGTTTTTT.

The genes are TRBV10-3 and TRBJ1-5; D remains unclear. V was trimmed by 3 bases and J by 12 bases, leaving 15 bases between them. The CDR3 runs 13 residues. The germline V gene encodes CDR1 ENHRY and CDR2 SYGVKD. In nucleotides, the CDR3 is TGTGCCATCAGTGAAACCGGATTGGGAGACCAGCATTTT. This gives the protein CAISETGLGDQHF.

This chain uses TRBV7-9 with TRBJ1-2; 7 bases agree with TRBD1. With 7 bases clipped from V and 7 bases from J, the junction kept 18 bases outside the gene matches. The CDR3 length is 16 residues. Germline V gene data show CDR1 as SEHNR and CDR2 as FQNEAQ (reference sequence). The CDR3 spells CASTITETGLLGGYTF. The CDR3 region has the DNA TGTGCCAGCACCATAACGGAGACAGGGCTCTTGGGTGGCTACACCTTC. Based on the CDR3 plus reference TRBV7-9 and TRBJ1-2, the full variable domain is DTGVSQNPRHKITKRGQNVTFRCDPISEHNRLYWYRQTLGQGPEFLTYFQNEAQLEKSRLLSDRFSAERPKGSFSTLEIQRTEQGDSAMYLCASTITETGLLGGYTFGSGTRLTVV.

Written as DNA, the CDR3 is TGTGCCAGCTCACCAGAATTCCAAGAGACCCAGTACTTC. This translates into CASSPEFQETQYF. This chain uses TRBV18 with TRBJ2-5; the D is unclear. CDR3 length: 13 amino acids. The ends were cut back, 2 bases at V and 1 base at J, with 5 bases in the middle. Germline V gene data show CDR1 as KGHSH and CDR2 as LQKENI.

CDR3 in DNA: TGTGCCAGCTCACCGAATAACTATGGCTACACCTTC. Translating it yields CASSPNNYGYTF. The V call is TRBV18, the J call TRBJ1-2; D remains unclear. There are 12 residues in the CDR3. Deletions cut 3 bases from V and 1 base from J, with 3 bases between. The germline V gene has CDR1 KGHSH and CDR2 LQKENI.

The J gene is TRBJ1-5, the V gene TRBV6-5; D remains ambiguous. Deletions cut 0 bases from V and 15 bases from J, with 15 bases between. The CDR3 is 13 amino acids. Germline CDR1 is MNHEY and CDR2 is SVGAGI. The CDR3: CASSYSSADIPHF. As DNA, the CDR3 is TGTGCCAGCAGTTACTCGAGCGCCGATATCCCGCATTTT.

J is TRBJ2-1 and V is TRBV2; 8 bases fit TRBD2. The CDR3 has 17 residues. The V and J ends lost 5 bases and 2 bases, in that order; junction bases with no gene match: 11. The germline CDR1 and CDR2 sequences are SNHLY and FYNNEI. CDR3 DNA: TGTGCCAGCAGTCTAATACCGGGACTAGTGGCCTACAATGAGCAGTTCTTC. It yields the protein CASSLIPGLVAYNEQFF.

The chain has TRBV6-1 and TRBJ2-7; weak D call: TRBD1 (6 bases). Between the trimmed V and J ends, which lost 0 bases and 2 bases, there was a span of 11 bases. There are 15 residues in the CDR3. Germline CDR1 is MNHNS and CDR2 is SASEGT. For the CDR3, the DNA is TGTGCCAGCAGTGAAGCATGGACAGCCACCTACGAGCAGTACTTC. Translation gives CASSEAWTATYEQYF.

There are a few counts of this clone. The gene calls are TRBV18 and TRBJ1-1, with unresolved D. The germline V and J ends were trimmed by 3 bases and 0 bases, with 11 bases remaining between them. In germline, CDR1 is KGHSH, CDR2 LQKENI. This CDR3 comprises 15 residues. The CDR3 spells CASSPPWVLNTEAFF. The CDR3 region has the DNA TGTGCCAGCTCACCCCCCTGGGTCTTGAACACTGAAGCTTTCTTT.

The chain uses TRBV5-1 and TRBJ1-2; TRBD1 matches 7 bases. The CDR3 runs 15 residues. CDR1 and CDR2 (germline): SGHRS, YFSETQ. The junction had 4 bases not matched to a gene; V was cut back by 0 bases and J by 2 bases. The DNA of the CDR3 is TGCGCCAGCAGCTTGGCCGTAGGGGGCAACTATGGCTACACCTTC. It is translated as CASSLAVGGNYGYTF.

The chain carries TRBV5-1 and TRBJ2-1; weak D call: TRBD2 (6 bases). The CDR3 loop spans 16 amino acids. The germline V gene has CDR1 SGHRS and CDR2 YFSETQ. V was pared by 0 bases and J by 8 bases, with 18 bases between. CDR3 sequence reads: CASSLGGSTSSHEQFF. In DNA, the CDR3 is TGCGCCAGCAGCTTGGGGGGTTCGACTAGTTCGCATGAGCAGTTCTTC. Full variable domain (missing parts from reference TRBV5-1 and TRBJ2-1): KAGVTQTPRYLIKTRGQQVTLSCSPISGHRSVSWYQQTPGQGLQFLFEYFSETQRNKGNFPGRFSGRQFSNSRSEMNVSTLELGDSALYLCASSLGGSTSSHEQFFGPGTRLTVL.

The J gene is TRBJ2-5, the V gene TRBV28; D is uncertain. The CDR3 runs 11 residues. V gave up 5 bases and J gave up 5 bases, with 6 bases separating them. Germline V lookup: CDR1 MDHEN, CDR2 SYDVKM. CDR3 region: CASSRRETQYF. Here the CDR3 DNA reads TGTGCCAGCAGTAGACGTGAGACCCAGTACTTC.

The rearrangement joins TRBV5-1 to TRBJ2-7; a weak D match, TRBD2 (5 bases). CDR3 length: 16 residues. V lost 0 bases to trimming and J lost 2 bases, with 15 bases between them. Per the germline V gene, CDR1 is SGHRS and CDR2 is YFSETQ. In nucleotides, the CDR3 is TGCGCCAGCAGCTTGGGAGGGCCCCTAACTGCCTACGAGCAGTACTTC. Amino acid sequence: CASSLGGPLTAYEQYF.

The V gene is TRBV18, the J gene TRBJ2-5; the match to TRBD2 covers 7 bases. Per the germline V gene, CDR1 is KGHSH and CDR2 is LQKENI. CDR3 length: 13 residues. V lost 0 bases, J lost 8 bases, and 3 bases stayed unmatched. This CDR3 is CASSPPGGLTQYF. The CDR3 DNA reads as TGTGCCAGCTCACCACCGGGGGGGTTAACCCAGTACTTC.

The J gene is TRBJ1-1, the V gene TRBV27; 8 nucleotides align to TRBD1. The ends lost 3 bases at V and 5 bases at J; junction bases unmatched: 2. Germline CDR1 is MNHEY and CDR2 is SMNVEV (reference sequence). The CDR3 runs to 13 residues. This CDR3 is CASSFRTGTEAFF. CDR3 DNA: TGTGCCAGCAGTTTCCGGACAGGGACTGAAGCTTTCTTT.

This clone has more than one count but fewer than ten. The chain uses TRBV28 and TRBJ2-3, with 8 bases identical to TRBD1. Trimming at V came to 4 bases and at J to 0 bases, leaving 21 bases not matched to a gene. CDR3 length equals 21 residues. Germline loops: CDR1 MDHEN, CDR2 SYDVKM. Written as DNA, the CDR3 is TGTGCCAGCAGTTCAACTAGCATAAGGACAGGGACACGTCTTAGCACAGATACGCAGTATTTT. It specifies CASSSTSIRTGTRLSTDTQYF.

V usage is TRBV5-1 and J usage is TRBJ2-2; D may be TRBD1 (5 bases). Germline lookup yields CDR1 SGHRS and CDR2 YFSETQ. V lost 1 base and J lost 2, with 9 bases in between. This CDR3 is 15 amino acids long. The CDR3 region has the DNA TGCGCCAGCAGCTTGACAGGTTCCAACACCGGGGAGCTGTTTTTT. Protein product: CASSLTGSNTGELFF.

V gene TRBV10-3 combines with J gene TRBJ2-5, with 10 bases that match TRBD2. This CDR3 comprises 14 residues. V lost 11 bases to trimming and J lost 1 base; unmatched junction nucleotides: 7. Germline assignment: CDR1 ENHRY and CDR2 SYGVKD. The CDR3 region is CASGASGGQETQYF. The CDR3 nucleotides read TGTGCCTCAGGGGCTAGCGGGGGCCAAGAGACCCAGTACTTC.

J is TRBJ1-4 and V is TRBV15, with TRBD1 as a possible D gene (6 bases). V dropped 1 base and J dropped 5 bases, with 8 bases sitting between them. The CDR3 contains 14 residues. The germline CDR1 and CDR2 sequences are LNHNV and YYDKDF (reference sequence). CDR3 sequence reads: CATSRGDTNEKLFF. For the CDR3, the DNA is TGTGCCACCAGCAGAGGGGACACCAATGAAAAACTGTTTTTT. Filled out from reference TRBV15 and TRBJ1-4, the complete variable domain reads DAMVIQNPRYQVTQFGKPVTLSCSQTLNHNVMYWYQQKSSQAPKLLFHYYDKDFNNEADTPDNFQSRRPNTSFCFLDIRSPGLGDTAMYLCATSRGDTNEKLFFGSGTQLSVL.

The rearrangement joins TRBV2 to TRBJ1-1; D is unresolved. Trimming removed 6 bases from V and 6 bases from J, with 11 bases in between. Germline V gene sequence: CDR1 SNHLY, CDR2 FYNNEI. The CDR3 sequence is 12 residues long. The CDR3, as DNA: TGTGCCAGCAGGACGGGTTTGGCTGAAGCTTTCTTT. Its translation: CASRTGLAEAFF.

J is TRBJ2-3 and V is TRBV7-6, with D tentatively TRBD1 or TRBD2 (6 bases each). V lost 4 bases, J lost 1 base, and 15 bases lay in between. CDR1 and CDR2 (germline): SGHVS, FNYEAQ. The CDR3 loop spans 16 amino acids. The CDR3 DNA reads as TGTGCCAGCAGCTCTTTCGCGGAGGGGGGCACAGATACGCAGTATTTT. This gives the protein CASSSFAEGGTDTQYF.

The rearrangement links TRBV6-1 to TRBJ2-7; D is unresolved. Trimming stripped 5 bases from V and 6 bases from J, with 14 bases between. The CDR3 contains 13 residues. Germline CDR1 reads MNHNS; CDR2 reads SASEGT. The CDR3 reads CASSPLYSSEQYF. The CDR3 coding sequence is TGTGCCAGCAGTCCACTCTACTCTAGCGAGCAGTACTTC.

V and J are TRBV19 and TRBJ2-5; 8 bases align to TRBD1. CDR1 LNHDA and CDR2 SQIVND come from the germline V gene (reference sequence). The J segment lost 7 bases and the V segment lost 8 bases, leaving 21 bases of the junction unmatched. The CDR3 spans 17 residues. Written as DNA, the CDR3 is TGTGCCAGTTCCCTCGGCCCAGCAACCGGGACAGGAGGGACCCAGTACTTC. It translates to CASSLGPATGTGGTQYF.